This T cell receptor (beta chain) is drawn from a study of T cell responses to AZD1222 COVID-19 vaccine. This clone was counted a few times. CDR3 length: 17 residues. CDR1 is LNHDA and CDR2 is SQIVND in the germline V gene (reference sequence). V gave up 5 bases and J gave up 9 bases; unmatched junction bases: 15. Sequencing used immunoSEQ multiplex PCR; TCRdb keeps in-frame clones, though not all of them. The sample lists about 110,000 clones, around 87% occurring once. The TCR originated in an adult who received the AZD1222 COVID-19 vaccine. The rearrangement links TRBV19 to TRBJ1-6, with TRBD1 matching 8 bases. The sample was peripheral blood, taken 28 days after the second AZD1222 dose. CDR3 region: CASSARGRRGLFSPLHF. CDR3 DNA: TGTGCCAGTAGTGCCCGGGGCCGCAGGGGGCTCTTTTCACCCCTCCACTTT.